This passage covers 20 T cell receptor beta chains from one sample sequenced in a study of cytomegalovirus exposure and HLA in healthy donors. A multiplex PCR was run with 60 Vbeta primers and 13 Jbeta primers. Here immunoSEQ multiplex PCR was the method, and the copy in TCRdb shows in-frame clones only, minus some. Among 150,000 to 200,000 clones listed, about 80% were seen once. Sequencing was carried out using PBMCs. The receptors were sampled from a man between 18 and 35 years old in good health and CMV-seropositive.

The chain couples TRBV5-6 to TRBJ1-2, with 7 bases lining up with TRBD1. V dropped 4 bases and J dropped 3; count of bases not matched to a gene: 9. This CDR3 comprises 15 residues. The germline V gene encodes CDR1 SGHDT and CDR2 YYEEEE. The DNA for the CDR3 is TGTGCCAGCAGCCCAAATATACAGGGGTACTATGGCTACACCTTC. This translates into CASSPNIQGYYGYTF. The full variable domain, rest sourced from reference TRBV5-6 and TRBJ1-2, is DAGVTQSPTHLIKTRGQQVTLRCSPKSGHDTVSWYQQALGQGPQFIFQYYEEEERQRGNFPDRFSGHQFPNYSSELNVNALLLGDSALYLCASSPNIQGYYGYTFGSGTRLTVV.

The V and J genes are TRBV25-1 and TRBJ1-1; a weak D match, TRBD1 (5 bases). The V gene's germline CDR1 is MGHDK and CDR2 SYGVNS. The V and J ends lost 2 bases and 3 bases respectively, with 10 bases between them. The CDR3 consists of 14 residues. CDR3 sequence reads: CASSEAGTDTEAFF. In nucleotides, the CDR3 is TGTGCCAGCAGTGAAGCGGGGACCGACACTGAAGCTTTCTTT. Complete variable domain (other parts from reference TRBV25-1 and TRBJ1-1): EADIYQTPRYLVIGTGKKITLECSQTMGHDKMYWYQQDPGMELHLIHYSYGVNSTEKGDLSSESTVSRIRTEHFPLTLESARPSHTSQYLCASSEAGTDTEAFFGQGTRLTVV.

This clone has more than one count but fewer than ten. The chain is built from TRBV11-2 and TRBJ1-5; D is perhaps TRBD1 (5 bases). Germline assignment: CDR1 SGHAT and CDR2 FQNNGV. V was clipped by 1 base and J by 5 bases, with 12 bases between them. There are 15 residues in the CDR3. DNA for the CDR3: TGTGCCAGCAGCTTAGTGTCGGGGGTTGATCAGCCCCAGCATTTT. Its translation is CASSLVSGVDQPQHF. Together with reference TRBV11-2 and TRBJ1-5, the CDR3 gives the full variable domain: EAGVAQSPRYKIIEKRQSVAFWCNPISGHATLYWYQQILGQGPKLLIQFQNNGVVDDSQLPKDRFSAERLKGVDSTLKIQPAKLEDSAVYLCASSLVSGVDQPQHFGDGTRLSIL.

V usage is TRBV7-2 and J usage is TRBJ1-5; 9 bases are a match to TRBD1. Germline-derived CDR1 and CDR2 are SGHTA and FQGNSA. This CDR3 is built from 14 residues. The trim removed 5 bases at V and 4 bases at J, leaving 3 bases unmatched. CDR3 bases: TGTGCCAGCAGCAAAGGACAGGGGAATCAGCCCCAGCATTTT. Protein sequence: CASSKGQGNQPQHF.

J is TRBJ2-1 and V is TRBV7-8, with 9 bases lining up with TRBD1. The CDR3 extends over 17 amino acids. The trim removed 5 bases at V and 2 bases at J, leaving 10 bases unmatched. CDR1 and CDR2 (germline): SGHVS, FQNEAQ. The CDR3 DNA reads TGTGCCAGCAGCCACCAATCGACAGGGGGGGCCTACAATGAGCAGTTCTTC. Its protein is CASSHQSTGGAYNEQFF.

V usage is TRBV27 and J usage is TRBJ1-2; D perhaps matches TRBD1 (6 bases). This CDR3 contains 13 residues. Germline CDR1 MNHEY, CDR2 SMNVEV (reference sequence). With 3 bases removed from V and 8 bases from J, the gap between germline ends came to 13 bases. The CDR3 DNA is TGTGCCAGCAGTTTCCCGACAGGAGAAGGCTACACCTTC. Its translation is CASSFPTGEGYTF.

The rearrangement joins TRBV9 to TRBJ1-3, with D perhaps TRBD1 (6 bases). Trimming cost V 0 bases and J 2 bases, with 9 bases left between them. This CDR3 region has 15 residues. Germline V gene data show CDR1 as SGDLS and CDR2 as YYNGEE. This CDR3 reads CASSVDTGPGNTIYF. Here the CDR3 DNA reads TGTGCCAGCAGCGTAGACACAGGGCCTGGAAACACCATATATTTT.

This clone was observed once. The chain couples TRBV18 to TRBJ1-3; D might be TRBD1 (6 bases). V was cut by 3 bases and J by 4 bases, with 16 bases left in between. This CDR3 is built from 16 residues. Germline values: CDR1 KGHSH, CDR2 LQKENI. Here the CDR3 DNA reads TGTGCCAGCTCACCCAACTTCAGGGGCGCAGGAAACACCATATATTTT. This sequence encodes CASSPNFRGAGNTIYF.

The V call is TRBV13, the J call TRBJ2-7; weak D call: TRBD1 (6 bases). The CDR3 has 12 amino acids. Trimming took 5 bases from V and 6 from J, leaving 11 bases between them. CDR1 and CDR2 (germline): PRHDT, FYEKMQ (reference sequence). The CDR3 DNA reads TGTGCCAGCAGCGGAGACAGGCGCGAGCAGTACTTC. Residues: CASSGDRREQYF.

This clone was counted only a few times. The genes are TRBV25-1 and TRBJ1-1; D remains unclear. This CDR3 is 14 amino acids long. Germline loops: CDR1 MGHDK, CDR2 SYGVNS. V was clipped by 5 bases and J by 1 base, with 11 bases between them. This CDR3 reads CASSPIRGNTEAFF. CDR3 in DNA: TGTGCCAGCAGTCCCATTCGGGGGAACACTGAAGCTTTCTTT.

The chain couples TRBV2 to TRBJ1-5, with TRBD1 matching over 7 bases. The CDR3 covers 17 residues. Germline loops: CDR1 SNHLY, CDR2 FYNNEI. The V segment lost 6 bases and the J segment 3 bases; nucleotides outside the gene matches: 14. The CDR3 DNA reads TGTGCCAGCAGCCCGGAAGGGGGCGCGAATTTCAATCAGCCCCAGCATTTT. Translated, it gives CASSPEGGANFNQPQHF. Complete variable domain (other parts from reference TRBV2 and TRBJ1-5): EPEVTQTPSHQVTQMGQEVILRCVPISNHLYFYWYRQILGQKVEFLVSFYNNEISEKSEIFDDQFSVERPDGSNFTLKIRSTKLEDSAMYFCASSPEGGANFNQPQHFGDGTRLSIL.

This clone was recorded only once. The chain couples TRBV14 to TRBJ1-1; a weak D match, TRBD1 (5 bases). There are 14 residues in the CDR3. Germline loops: CDR1 SGHDN, CDR2 FVKESK. V shed 1 base and J shed 7 bases, with 13 bases lying between them. CDR3 bases: TGTGCCAGCAGCCAAGTAATGACGGGGGGTGAAGCTTTCTTT. Amino acid sequence: CASSQVMTGGEAFF.

The V and J genes are TRBV29-1 and TRBJ1-1; 8 bases are a match to TRBD1. Trimming removed 3 bases from V and 0 bases from J; junction bases left unmatched: 6. The CDR3 has 15 amino acids. CDR1 is SQVTM and CDR2 is ANQGSEA in the germline V gene. As DNA, the CDR3 is TGCAGCGTTGAGGGGGCAGGGGGCCTGAACACTGAAGCTTTCTTT. It translates to CSVEGAGGLNTEAFF.

V gene TRBV7-6 combines with J gene TRBJ2-7; 7 nucleotides match TRBD1. The length of the CDR3 is 14 residues. J was trimmed by 2 bases and V by 0 bases; bases with no gene match: 1. Germline values: CDR1 SGHVS, CDR2 FNYEAQ. The CDR3 here is CASSLAGTAYEQYF. CDR3 nucleotides: TGTGCCAGCAGCTTAGCAGGGACAGCCTACGAGCAGTACTTC.

The chain joins TRBV11-2 to TRBJ1-1; D possibly corresponds to TRBD1 (6 bases). The CDR3 contains 13 residues. V lost 1 base and J 8 bases, leaving 11 bases between the germline ends. Germline CDR1 SGHAT, CDR2 FQNNGV. In DNA, the CDR3 is TGTGCCAGCAGCTTAGCTATTACAGGGGAAGCTTTCTTT. Translation gives CASSLAITGEAFF.

V gene TRBV7-8 combines with J gene TRBJ1-1, with 8 positions matching TRBD1. V shed 5 bases and J 5 bases; nucleotides not matched to a gene: 10. The CDR3 extends over 15 amino acids. Germline values: CDR1 SGHVS, CDR2 FQNEAQ. The CDR3 is CASSTTTGVGTEAFF. The CDR3 DNA sequence: TGTGCCAGCAGCACCACGACAGGGGTAGGGACTGAAGCTTTCTTT.

The rearrangement joins TRBV4-1 to TRBJ1-1; D perhaps matches TRBD1 (5 bases). The germline V gene has CDR1 MGHRA and CDR2 YSYEKL. V dropped 0 bases and J dropped 3 bases, with 11 bases sitting between them. The CDR3 is made up of 15 amino acids. The CDR3 DNA follows: TGCGCCAGCAGCCAAGAACCGACAGTTTACACTGAAGCTTTCTTT. It encodes CASSQEPTVYTEAFF.

The V gene is TRBV12-5, the J gene TRBJ1-5, with 8 bases fitting TRBD1. Germline V gene data show CDR1 as LGHNT and CDR2 as FRNRAP. Unmatched junction bases numbered 17, after V lost 1 base and J lost 0 bases. There are 21 residues in the CDR3. CDR3 protein: CASGLGKCRGPNVFSNQPQHF. CDR3 coding DNA: TGTGCTAGTGGTTTGGGTAAATGCAGGGGGCCAAATGTGTTTAGCAATCAGCCCCAGCATTTT.

V usage is TRBV9 and J usage is TRBJ2-2, with D hard to call. Germline-derived CDR1 and CDR2 are SGDLS and YYNGEE. The CDR3 is 14 residues long. With 5 bases removed from V and 3 bases from J, the gap between germline ends came to 11 bases. The CDR3 reads CASSSGLYTGELFF. DNA of the CDR3: TGTGCCAGCAGTTCCGGTCTGTACACCGGGGAGCTGTTTTTT.

V is TRBV6-6 and J is TRBJ2-2; TRBD2 is a possible D gene (5 bases). Trimming stripped 0 bases from V and 7 bases from J, with 9 bases between. This CDR3 has 14 residues. CDR1 and CDR2 (germline): MNHNY, SVGAGI (reference sequence). In DNA form, the CDR3 reads TGTGCCAGCAGTTACTCGGCCGGGGACGGGGAGCTGTTTTTT. It translates to CASSYSAGDGELFF.